This T cell receptor (beta chain) was documented in a study of blood T cells in healthy people across ages. It was with a sample-barcoded 5' primer and a J-beta primer mix that a second PCR of about 6 to 12 cycles was run. Each CDR3 protein gets one entry after TCRdb re-called the 5' RACE reads with MiXCR. The sample includes 750,000 or so distinct CDR3 sequences, roughly 25% of them seen just once. This clonotype was seen only a few times. Every donor provided approximately 9.2 milliliters of peripheral blood. V was pared by 1 base and J by 4 bases, with 5 bases of the junction left unmatched. The CDR3 is made up of 15 amino acids. Germline V lookup: CDR1 LGHNA, CDR2 YSLEER. This same sample was also part of a study on T cells of mothers and their children. That paper notes: Maternal samples each gave over 9.5 million TCR beta CDR3 reads, and child samples approximately 3 million each. Mother-child pairs who were related displayed a slightly higher overlap than unrelated pairs, a difference that was non-significant.

The TCR was taken from a boy aged 5 to 17 in good health. This chain joins TRBV4-3 and TRBJ1-1, with TRBD1 matching over 8 bases. The sequenced sample was blood. CDR3 region: CASSQVPGQGTEAFF. The CDR3 nucleotides read TGCGCCAGCAGCCAAGTCCCAGGACAGGGCACTGAAGCTTTCTTT.